Listed here are 2 T cell receptor beta chains from one sample, sequenced in a study of cytomegalovirus exposure and HLA in healthy donors. With 60 Vbeta and 13 Jbeta primers, the PCR was carried out. Sequencing used immunoSEQ multiplex PCR; TCRdb keeps in-frame clones, though not all of them. Of 150,000 to 200,000 clones in the sample, around four fifths were seen once. The sample was PBMCs. The receptors here all came from a male donor in good health and CMV-seropositive.

The chain links TRBV5-4 to TRBJ2-3; 7 nucleotides align to TRBD1. V was clipped by 4 bases and J by 0 bases; unmatched bases: 2. The CDR3 totals 14 residues. Germline V CDR1 and CDR2: SGHNT, YYREEE (reference sequence). CDR3 loop: CASSLTGSTDTQYF. For the CDR3, the DNA is TGTGCCAGCAGCCTGACAGGGAGCACAGATACGCAGTATTTT.

There are a few counts of this clone. At one end, the junction sequence differs from germline, possibly due to a read error. The V and J genes are TRBV14 and TRBJ2-7; 8 bases line up with TRBD2. From germline, CDR1 is SGHDN and CDR2 FVKESK. The length of the CDR3 is 13 residues. The CDR3 nucleotides are TGTGCCAGCAGCCCCCGGGGTAGCGGGGAGTGGAACTTC. This gives the protein CASSPRGSGEWNF.